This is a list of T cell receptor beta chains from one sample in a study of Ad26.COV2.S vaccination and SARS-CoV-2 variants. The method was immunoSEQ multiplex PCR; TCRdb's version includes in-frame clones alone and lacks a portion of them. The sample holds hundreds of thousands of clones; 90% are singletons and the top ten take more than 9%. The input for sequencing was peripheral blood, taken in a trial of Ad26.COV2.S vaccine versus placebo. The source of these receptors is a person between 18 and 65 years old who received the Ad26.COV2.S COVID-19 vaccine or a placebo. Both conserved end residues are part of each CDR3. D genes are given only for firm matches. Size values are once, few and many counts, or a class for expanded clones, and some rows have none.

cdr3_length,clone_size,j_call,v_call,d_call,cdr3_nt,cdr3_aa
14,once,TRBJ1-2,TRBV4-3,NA,TGCGCCAGCAGCCAAGATGCCGGCCTTTATGGCTACACCTTC,CASSQDAGLYGYTF
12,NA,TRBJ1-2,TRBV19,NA,TGTGCCAGTAGTCTACAGGGCAATGGCTACACCTTC,CASSLQGNGYTF
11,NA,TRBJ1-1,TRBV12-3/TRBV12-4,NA,TGTGCCACCCTCAGGGACACTGAAGCTTTCTTT,CATLRDTEAFF
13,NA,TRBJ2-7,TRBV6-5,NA,TGTGCCAGCAGTTGGAGCGGCCCCTACGAGCAGTACTTC,CASSWSGPYEQYF
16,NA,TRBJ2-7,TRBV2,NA,TGTGCCAGCAGTGAAGACAGTGGGGGCAAACTGTACGAGCAGTACTTC,CASSEDSGGKLYEQYF
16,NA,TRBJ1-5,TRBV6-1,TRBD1,TGTGCCAGCAGTGTAGGTCAGGGGGTGTCTGTTCGGCCCCAGCATTTT,CASSVGQGVSVRPQHF
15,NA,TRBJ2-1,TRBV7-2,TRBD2,TGTGCCAGCAGCGTGGGAGGGCTTTCCTACAATGAGCAGTTCTTC,CASSVGGLSYNEQFF
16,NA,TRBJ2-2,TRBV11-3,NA,TGTGCCAGCAGCTTAGTGGGGGGGCGCCCGACCGGGGAGCTGTTTTTT,CASSLVGGRPTGELFF
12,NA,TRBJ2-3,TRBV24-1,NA,TGTGCCACCAGTGATAGGGAAGATACGCAGTATTTT,CATSDREDTQYF
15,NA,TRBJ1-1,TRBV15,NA,TGTGCCACCAGCAGAGATCCTCTGGCTGGCACTGAAGCTTTCTTT,CATSRDPLAGTEAFF
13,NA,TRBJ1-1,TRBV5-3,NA,TGTGCCAGAAGCTCCAGGGGAAACACTGAAGCTTTCTTT,CARSSRGNTEAFF
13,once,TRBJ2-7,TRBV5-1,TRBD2,TGCGCCAGCAGTAGCGGGCCCTCCTACGAGCAGTACTTC,CASSSGPSYEQYF
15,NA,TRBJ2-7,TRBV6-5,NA,TGTGCCAGCAGTTACCATAATGACGGATCCTACGAGCAGTACTTC,CASSYHNDGSYEQYF
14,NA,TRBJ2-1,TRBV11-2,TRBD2,TGTGCCAGCAGCAAAGCGGGAGGGCCGTCTGAGCAGTTCTTC,CASSKAGGPSEQFF
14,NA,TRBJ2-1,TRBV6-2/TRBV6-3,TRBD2,TGTGCCAGCAGTCTAGCGGGGGGAAACAATGAGCAGTTCTTC,CASSLAGGNNEQFF
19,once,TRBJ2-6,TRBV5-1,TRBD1,TGCGCCAGCAGCTTACTGGGCCGGGGACAGGGGACTGGGGCCAACGTCCTGACTTTC,CASSLLGRGQGTGANVLTF
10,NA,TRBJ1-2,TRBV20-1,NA,TGCAGTGCTCTTAACTATGGCTACACCTTC,CSALNYGYTF
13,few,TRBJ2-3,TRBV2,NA,TGTGCCAGCTCAATGGACTACACAGATACGCAGTATTTT,CASSMDYTDTQYF
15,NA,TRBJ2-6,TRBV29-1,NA,TGCAGCGTTACAGGACAAACCTCTGGGGCCAACGTCCTGACTTTC,CSVTGQTSGANVLTF
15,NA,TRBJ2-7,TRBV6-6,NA,TGTGCCAGCAGTTACTCGGCTAGCGAAACCTACGAGCAGTACTTC,CASSYSASETYEQYF
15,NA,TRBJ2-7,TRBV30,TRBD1,TGTGCCTGGAGTAAAACAGGGGGCCCCCTTACCGAGCAGTACTTC,CAWSKTGGPLTEQYF
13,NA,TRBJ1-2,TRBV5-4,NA,TGTGCCAGCAGCTTGGACAGGTGGGGGGGCTACACCTTC,CASSLDRWGGYTF
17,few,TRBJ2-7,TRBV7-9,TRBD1,TGTGCCAGCAGCTCGCCCGTTTGGGACAGGGGAGTATACGAGCAGTACTTC,CASSSPVWDRGVYEQYF
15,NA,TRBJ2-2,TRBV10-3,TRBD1,TGTGCCATCAGGAGGGACAGAGAATACACCGGGGAGCTGTTTTTT,CAIRRDREYTGELFF
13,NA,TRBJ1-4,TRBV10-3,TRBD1,TGTGCCATCAGCGCCGGGACAGCGGAAAAACTGTTTTTT,CAISAGTAEKLFF
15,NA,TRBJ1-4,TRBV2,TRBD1,TGTGCCAGCAGTGCTTTTGGGACAGGGGGAGAAAAACTGTTTTTT,CASSAFGTGGEKLFF
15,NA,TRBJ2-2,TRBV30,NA,TGTGCCTGGGTTGATGGGAGCGTAGGATTAGGGGAGCTGTTTTTT,CAWVDGSVGLGELFF
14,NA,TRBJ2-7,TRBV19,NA,TGTGCCAGTGCGCCCGGTTTGGCTAGCTCCGAGCAGTACTTC,CASAPGLASSEQYF